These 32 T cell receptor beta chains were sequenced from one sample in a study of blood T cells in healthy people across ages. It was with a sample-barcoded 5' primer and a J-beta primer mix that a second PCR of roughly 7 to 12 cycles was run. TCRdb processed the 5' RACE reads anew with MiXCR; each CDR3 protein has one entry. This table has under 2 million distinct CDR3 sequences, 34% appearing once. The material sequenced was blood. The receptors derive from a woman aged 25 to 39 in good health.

DNA for the CDR3: TGTGCCAGCAGTTTATACAGGCGCGAAGATACGCAGTATTTT. Amino acids: CASSLYRREDTQYF. The V and J genes are TRBV27 and TRBJ2-3; tentative D call: TRBD1 (5 bases). V shed 1 base and J shed 5 bases, with 10 bases lying between them. Germline CDR1 is MNHEY and CDR2 is SMNVEV (reference sequence). The CDR3 sequence is 14 residues long.

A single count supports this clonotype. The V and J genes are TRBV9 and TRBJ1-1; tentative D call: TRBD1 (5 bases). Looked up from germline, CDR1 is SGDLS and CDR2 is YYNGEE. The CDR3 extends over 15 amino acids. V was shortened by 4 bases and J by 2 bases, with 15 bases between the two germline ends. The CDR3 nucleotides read TGTGCCAGCAGCCCCTGGACAAGTACTAACACTGAAGCTTTCTTT. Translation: CASSPWTSTNTEAFF.

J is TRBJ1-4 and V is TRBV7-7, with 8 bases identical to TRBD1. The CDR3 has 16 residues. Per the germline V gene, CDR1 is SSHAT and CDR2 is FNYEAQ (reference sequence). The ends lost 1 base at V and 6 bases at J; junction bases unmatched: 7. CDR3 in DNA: TGTGCCAGCAGCTTAGGAGGCGGGACAGGCCATGAAAAACTGTTTTTT. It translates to CASSLGGGTGHEKLFF.

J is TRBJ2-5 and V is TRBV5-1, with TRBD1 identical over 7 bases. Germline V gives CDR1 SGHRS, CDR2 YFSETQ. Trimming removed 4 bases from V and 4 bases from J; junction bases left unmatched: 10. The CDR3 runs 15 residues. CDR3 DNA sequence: TGCGCCAGCAGCCTAACGGGACAGCGAGTAGAGACCCAGTACTTC. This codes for CASSLTGQRVETQYF.

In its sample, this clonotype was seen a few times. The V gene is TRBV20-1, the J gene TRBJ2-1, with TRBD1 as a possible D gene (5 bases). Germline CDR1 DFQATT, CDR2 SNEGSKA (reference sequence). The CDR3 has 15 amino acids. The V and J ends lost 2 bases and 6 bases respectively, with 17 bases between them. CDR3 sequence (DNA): TGCAGTGCTAGATCCAGCGCAGGGTATATCAATGAGCAGTTCTTC. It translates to CSARSSAGYINEQFF.

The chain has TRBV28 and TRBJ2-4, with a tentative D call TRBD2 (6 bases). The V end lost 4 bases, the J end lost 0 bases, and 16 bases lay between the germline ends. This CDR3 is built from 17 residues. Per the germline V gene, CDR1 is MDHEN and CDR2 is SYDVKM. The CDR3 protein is CASSSHGTGLAKNIQYF. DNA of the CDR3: TGTGCCAGCAGTTCTCACGGGACGGGACTAGCCAAAAACATTCAGTACTTC.

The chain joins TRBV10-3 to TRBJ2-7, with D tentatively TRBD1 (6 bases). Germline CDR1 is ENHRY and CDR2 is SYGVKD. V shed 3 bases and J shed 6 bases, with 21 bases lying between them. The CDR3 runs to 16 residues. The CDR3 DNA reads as TGTGCCATCAGTGACCCCCCAATGGGGGCGACAAGCGAGCAGTACTTC. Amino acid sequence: CAISDPPMGATSEQYF.

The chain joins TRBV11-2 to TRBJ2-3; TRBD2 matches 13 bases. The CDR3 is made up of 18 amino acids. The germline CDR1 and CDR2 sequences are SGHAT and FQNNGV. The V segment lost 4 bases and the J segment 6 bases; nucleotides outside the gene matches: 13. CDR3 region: CASSSEPPGLAGSDTQYF. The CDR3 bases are TGTGCCAGCAGCTCAGAGCCCCCGGGACTAGCGGGGTCCGATACGCAGTATTTT.

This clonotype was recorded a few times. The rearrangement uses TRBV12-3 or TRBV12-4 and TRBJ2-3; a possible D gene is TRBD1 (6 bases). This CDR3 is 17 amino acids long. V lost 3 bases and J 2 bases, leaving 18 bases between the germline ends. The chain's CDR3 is CASSLVVGTSDTDTQYF. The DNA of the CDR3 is TGTGCCAGCAGTTTGGTTGTCGGGACATCTGACACAGATACGCAGTATTTT.

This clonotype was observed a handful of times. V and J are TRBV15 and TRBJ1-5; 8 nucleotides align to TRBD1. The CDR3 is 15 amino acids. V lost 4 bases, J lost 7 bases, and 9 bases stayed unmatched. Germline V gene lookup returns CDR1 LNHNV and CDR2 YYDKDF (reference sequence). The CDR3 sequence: CATSTYGQGGQPQHF. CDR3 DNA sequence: TGTGCCACCAGCACCTATGGACAGGGCGGGCAGCCCCAGCATTTT.

The CDR3 region is CAMKDSTYNEQFF. CDR3 nucleotides: TGTGCCATGAAAGACAGCACCTACAATGAGCAGTTCTTC. The chain has TRBV10-3 and TRBJ2-1, with D perhaps TRBD1 (5 bases). CDR1 and CDR2 (germline): ENHRY, SYGVKD. The V end lost 9 bases, the J end lost 2 bases, and 11 bases lay between the germline ends. The CDR3 contains 13 residues.

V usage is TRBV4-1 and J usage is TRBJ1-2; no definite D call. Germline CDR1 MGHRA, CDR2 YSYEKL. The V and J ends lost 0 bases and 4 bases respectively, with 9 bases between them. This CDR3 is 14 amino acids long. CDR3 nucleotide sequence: TGCGCCAGCAGCCAAGAAGTGGGGAGCTATGGCTACACCTTC. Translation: CASSQEVGSYGYTF.

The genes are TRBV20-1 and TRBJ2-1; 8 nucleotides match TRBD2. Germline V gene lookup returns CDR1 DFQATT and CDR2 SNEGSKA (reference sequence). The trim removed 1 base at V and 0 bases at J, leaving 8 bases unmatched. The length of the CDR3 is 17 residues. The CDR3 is CSARATIAGYSYNEQFF. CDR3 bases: TGCAGTGCTAGAGCGACTATAGCGGGGTACTCCTACAATGAGCAGTTCTTC.

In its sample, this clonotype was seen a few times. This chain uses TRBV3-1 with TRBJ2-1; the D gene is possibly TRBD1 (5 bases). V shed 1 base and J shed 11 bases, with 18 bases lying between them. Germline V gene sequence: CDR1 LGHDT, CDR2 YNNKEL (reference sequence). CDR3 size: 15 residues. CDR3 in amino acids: CASSQVPVGPLQQFF. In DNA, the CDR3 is TGTGCCAGCAGCCAAGTTCCTGTGGGGCCGCTACAGCAGTTCTTC.

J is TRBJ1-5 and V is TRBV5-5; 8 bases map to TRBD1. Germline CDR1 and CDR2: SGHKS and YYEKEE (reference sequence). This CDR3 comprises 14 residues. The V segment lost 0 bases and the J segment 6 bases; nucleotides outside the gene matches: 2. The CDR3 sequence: CASSLVQGGQPQHF. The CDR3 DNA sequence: TGTGCCAGCAGCTTGGTACAGGGGGGTCAGCCCCAGCATTTT.

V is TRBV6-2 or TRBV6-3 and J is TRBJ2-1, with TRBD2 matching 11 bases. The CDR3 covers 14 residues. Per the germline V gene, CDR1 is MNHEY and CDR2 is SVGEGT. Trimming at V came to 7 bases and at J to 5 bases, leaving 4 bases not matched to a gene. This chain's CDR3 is CASNLLAGDNEQFF. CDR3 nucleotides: TGTGCCAGCAATTTACTAGCGGGGGACAATGAGCAGTTCTTC.

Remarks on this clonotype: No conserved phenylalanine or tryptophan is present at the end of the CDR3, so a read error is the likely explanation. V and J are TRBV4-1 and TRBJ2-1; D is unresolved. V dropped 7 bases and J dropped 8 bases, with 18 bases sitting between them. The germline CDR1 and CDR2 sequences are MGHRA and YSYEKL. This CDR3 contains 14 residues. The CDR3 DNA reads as TGCGCCAGCAATTCTCCGGCTAAGTGGGATGAGCAGTTCTGC. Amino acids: CASNSPAKWDEQFC.

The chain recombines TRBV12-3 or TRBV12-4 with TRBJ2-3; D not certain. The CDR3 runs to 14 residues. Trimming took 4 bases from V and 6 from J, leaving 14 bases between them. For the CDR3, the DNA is TGTGCCAGCAGTTCCGACCTTCTAGGGGATACGCAGTATTTT. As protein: CASSSDLLGDTQYF.

The CDR3 sequence: CSARGQSVADTQYF. The DNA of the CDR3 is TGCAGTGCTAGAGGACAGAGTGTCGCAGATACGCAGTATTTT. The chain uses TRBV20-1 and TRBJ2-3, with a weak D call TRBD1 (5 bases). Germline V gives CDR1 DFQATT, CDR2 SNEGSKA (reference sequence). The CDR3 is 14 amino acids. V lost 1 base to trimming and J lost 4 bases, with 12 bases between them.

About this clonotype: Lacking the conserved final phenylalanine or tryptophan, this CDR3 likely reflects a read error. CDR3 in amino acids: CASSTRGDTQYC. CDR3 nucleotides: TGCGCCAGCAGCACGAGAGGAGATACGCAGTATTGT. V usage is TRBV5-1 and J usage is TRBJ2-3; D gene unclear. The CDR3 length is 12 residues. With 4 bases removed from V and 5 bases from J, the gap between germline ends came to 8 bases. CDR1 and CDR2 from the germline V gene are SGHRS and YFSETQ.

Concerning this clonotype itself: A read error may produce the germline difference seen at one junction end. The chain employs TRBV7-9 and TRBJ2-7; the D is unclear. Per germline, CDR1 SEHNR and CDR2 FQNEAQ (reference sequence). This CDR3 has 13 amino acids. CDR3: CTSSWGSAHEQYF. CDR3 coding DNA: TGTACCAGCAGCTGGGGATCAGCCCACGAGCAGTACTTC.

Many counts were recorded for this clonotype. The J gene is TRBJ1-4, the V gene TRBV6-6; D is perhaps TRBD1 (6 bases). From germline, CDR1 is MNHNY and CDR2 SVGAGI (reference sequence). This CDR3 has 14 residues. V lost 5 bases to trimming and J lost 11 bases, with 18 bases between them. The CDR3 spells CASSPGGGLGKLFF. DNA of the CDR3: TGTGCCAGCAGTCCCGGAGGGGGGCTCGGGAAACTGTTTTTT.

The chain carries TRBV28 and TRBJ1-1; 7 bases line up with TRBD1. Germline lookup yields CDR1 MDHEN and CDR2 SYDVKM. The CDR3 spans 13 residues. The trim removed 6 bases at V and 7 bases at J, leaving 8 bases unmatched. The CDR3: CASSGGQPLEAFF. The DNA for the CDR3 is TGTGCCAGCAGCGGGGGACAGCCCCTTGAAGCTTTCTTT. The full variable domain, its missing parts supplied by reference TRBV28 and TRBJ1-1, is DVKVTQSSRYLVKRTGEKVFLECVQDMDHENMFWYRQDPGLGLRLIYFSYDVKMKEKGDIPEGYSVSREKKERFSLILESASTNQTSMYLCASSGGQPLEAFFGQGTRLTVV.

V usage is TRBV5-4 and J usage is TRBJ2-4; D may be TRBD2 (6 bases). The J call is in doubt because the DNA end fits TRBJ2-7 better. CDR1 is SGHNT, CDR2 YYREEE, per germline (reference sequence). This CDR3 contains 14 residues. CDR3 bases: TGTGCCAGCAGCCCAGGAGGGATCCACTACGAGCAGTACTTC. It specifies CASSPGGIHYEQYF.

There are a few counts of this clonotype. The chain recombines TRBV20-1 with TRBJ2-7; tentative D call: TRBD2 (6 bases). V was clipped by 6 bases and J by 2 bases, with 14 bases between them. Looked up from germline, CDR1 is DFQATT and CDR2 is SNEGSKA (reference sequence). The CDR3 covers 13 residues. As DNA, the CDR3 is TGCAGTGCCGAGATAGCGGAGGCCTACGAGCAGTACTTC. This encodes CSAEIAEAYEQYF.

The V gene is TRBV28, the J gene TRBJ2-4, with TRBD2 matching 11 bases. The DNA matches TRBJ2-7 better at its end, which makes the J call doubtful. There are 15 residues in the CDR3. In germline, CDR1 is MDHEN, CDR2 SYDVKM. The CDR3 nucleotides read TGTGCCAGCAGTATACTAGCGGGGGCGTCCTACGAGCAGTACTTC. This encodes CASSILAGASYEQYF.

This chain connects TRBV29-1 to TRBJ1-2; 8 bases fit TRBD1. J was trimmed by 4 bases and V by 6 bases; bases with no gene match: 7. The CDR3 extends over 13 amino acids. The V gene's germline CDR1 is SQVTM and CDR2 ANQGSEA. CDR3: CSVYAGGSYGYTF. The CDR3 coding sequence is TGCAGCGTGTATGCAGGGGGCAGCTATGGCTACACCTTC.

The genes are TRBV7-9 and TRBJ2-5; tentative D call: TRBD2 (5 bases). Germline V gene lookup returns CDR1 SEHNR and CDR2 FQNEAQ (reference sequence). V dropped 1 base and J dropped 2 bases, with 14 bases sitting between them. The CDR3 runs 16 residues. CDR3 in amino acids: CASSLDVGLHQETQYF. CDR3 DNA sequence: TGTGCCAGCAGCTTAGATGTCGGACTCCATCAAGAGACCCAGTACTTC. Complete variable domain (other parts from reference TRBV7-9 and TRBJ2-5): DTGVSQNPRHKITKRGQNVTFRCDPISEHNRLYWYRQTLGQGPEFLTYFQNEAQLEKSRLLSDRFSAERPKGSFSTLEIQRTEQGDSAMYLCASSLDVGLHQETQYFGPGTRLLVL.

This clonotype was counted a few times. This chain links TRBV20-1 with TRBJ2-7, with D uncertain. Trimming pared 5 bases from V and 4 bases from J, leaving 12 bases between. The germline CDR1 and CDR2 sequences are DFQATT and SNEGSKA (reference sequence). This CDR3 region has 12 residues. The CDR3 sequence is CSAWTVGYEQYF. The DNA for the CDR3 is TGCAGTGCTTGGACCGTCGGGTACGAGCAGTACTTC.

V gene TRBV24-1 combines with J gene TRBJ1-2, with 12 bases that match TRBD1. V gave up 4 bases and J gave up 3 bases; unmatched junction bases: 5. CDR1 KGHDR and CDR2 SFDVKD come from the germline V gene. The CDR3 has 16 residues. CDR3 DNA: TGTGCCACCAGTGACCCCGGGACAGGGGGCGACTATGGCTACACCTTC. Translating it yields CATSDPGTGGDYGYTF.

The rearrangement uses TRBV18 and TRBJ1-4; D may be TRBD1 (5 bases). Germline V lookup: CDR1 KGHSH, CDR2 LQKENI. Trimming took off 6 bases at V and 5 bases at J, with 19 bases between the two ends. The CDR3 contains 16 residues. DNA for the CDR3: TGTGCCAGCTCGCCTATGGCGCCGGGGACCAATGAAAAACTGTTTTTT. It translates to CASSPMAPGTNEKLFF.

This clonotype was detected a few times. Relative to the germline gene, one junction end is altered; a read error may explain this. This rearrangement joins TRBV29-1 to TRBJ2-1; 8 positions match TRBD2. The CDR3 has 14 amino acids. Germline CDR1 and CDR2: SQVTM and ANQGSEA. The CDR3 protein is CSTGGGIPYSEQFF. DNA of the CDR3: TGCAGCACCGGCGGGGGGATTCCCTACAGTGAGCAGTTCTTC.